The T cell receptor (beta chain) under discussion was sequenced for a study of control samples from healthy donors and cancer patients. TCRdb's copy holds only in-frame clones and misses some; the assay was immunoSEQ multiplex PCR. The data contain 85,000 to 95,000 clones, roughly 78% of them singletons. In germline, CDR1 is MNHEY, CDR2 SVGEGT. This CDR3 is built from 17 residues. The V end was cut by 5 bases, the J end by 2 bases, with 19 bases between. The sequencing input was blood. The origin of this receptor is an older woman in good health. The chain combines TRBV6-2 or TRBV6-3 with TRBJ2-4; TRBD1 or TRBD2 may be the D gene (5 bases each). The CDR3 nucleotides are TGTGCCAGCAGTGCCCCCGGGACCGCGAGGTCCAAAAACATTCAGTACTTC. This sequence encodes CASSAPGTARSKNIQYF.